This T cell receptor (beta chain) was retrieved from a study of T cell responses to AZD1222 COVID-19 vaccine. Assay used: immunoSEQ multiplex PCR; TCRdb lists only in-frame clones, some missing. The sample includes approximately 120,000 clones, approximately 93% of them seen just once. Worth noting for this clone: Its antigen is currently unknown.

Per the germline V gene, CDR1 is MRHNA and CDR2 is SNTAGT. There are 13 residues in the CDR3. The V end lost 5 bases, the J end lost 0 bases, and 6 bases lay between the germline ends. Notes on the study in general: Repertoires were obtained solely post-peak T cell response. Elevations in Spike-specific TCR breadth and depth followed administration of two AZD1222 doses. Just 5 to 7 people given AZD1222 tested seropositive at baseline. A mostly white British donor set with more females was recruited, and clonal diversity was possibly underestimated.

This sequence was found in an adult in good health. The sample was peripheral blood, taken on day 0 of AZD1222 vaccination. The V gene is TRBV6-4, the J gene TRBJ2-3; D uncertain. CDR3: CASSLESTDTQYF. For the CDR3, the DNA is TGTGCCAGCAGTCTAGAGAGCACAGATACGCAGTATTTT.